The rows below give T cell receptor beta chains drawn from one sample of a study of blood T cells in healthy people across ages. In TCRdb, the 5' RACE reads were re-called with MiXCR into one record per CDR3 protein. The table has about 1.6 million distinct CDR3 sequences, about 32% seen once. Sequenced sample: blood. The origin of the receptors is a woman aged 25 to 39 in good health. CDR3s include the opening cysteine and the closing phenylalanine or tryptophan. The D gene is left open where the match is weak. Expanded clones are given a class, and other clones once, few, many or no size at all.

clone size: few
V gene: TRBV5-1
J gene: TRBJ2-1
D gene: .
CDR3 DNA: TGCGCCAGCAGCTTGTGGTCGTTAGCGAATGAGCAGTTCTTC
CDR3 protein: CASSLWSLANEQFF

clone size: .
V gene: TRBV14
J gene: TRBJ2-3
D gene: .
CDR3 DNA: TGTGCCAGCAGGCGACAGGACACAGATACGCAGTATTTT
CDR3 protein: CASRRQDTDTQYF

clone size: .
V gene: TRBV4-1
J gene: TRBJ1-1
D gene: .
CDR3 DNA: TGCGCCAGCAGCCATTGGAGTACTGAAGCTTTCTTT
CDR3 protein: CASSHWSTEAFF

clone size: .
V gene: TRBV21-1
J gene: TRBJ1-2
D gene: .
CDR3 DNA: TGTGCCAGCAGCCATAACGGGGGGCAGTCGGATGGCTACACCTTC
CDR3 protein: CASSHNGGQSDGYTF

clone size: once
V gene: TRBV10-3
J gene: TRBJ2-2
D gene: TRBD2
CDR3 DNA: TGTGCCATCAGTCCGGGACTAGCAAACACCGGGGAGCTGTTTTTT
CDR3 protein: CAISPGLANTGELFF

clone size: .
V gene: TRBV4-1
J gene: TRBJ2-2
D gene: TRBD2
CDR3 DNA: TGCGCCAGCAGCCAAGGGGTTAGCGGGAGGGCCGGCACCGGGGAGCTGTTTTTT
CDR3 protein: CASSQGVSGRAGTGELFF

clone size: few
V gene: TRBV10-3
J gene: TRBJ1-6
D gene: TRBD1
CDR3 DNA: TGTGCCATCAGCAGGACAGGGGATACGTATTCACCCCTCCACTTT
CDR3 protein: CAISRTGDTYSPLHF

clone size: .
V gene: TRBV7-2
J gene: TRBJ1-1
D gene: TRBD1
CDR3 DNA: TGTGCCAGCACCTTAGACAGGGGAAGCGCTGAAGCTTTCTTT
CDR3 protein: CASTLDRGSAEAFF

clone size: few
V gene: TRBV21-1
J gene: TRBJ2-7
D gene: .
CDR3 DNA: TGTGCCAGCAGCCAGCGAGCCCGCCTCGGATGCTACGAGCAGTACTTC
CDR3 protein: CASSQRARLGCYEQYF

clone size: .
V gene: TRBV5-4
J gene: TRBJ1-6
D gene: .
CDR3 DNA: TGTGCCAGCAGCTTGCGGGCAGGGAATAATTCACCCCTCCACTTT
CDR3 protein: CASSLRAGNNSPLHF

clone size: few
V gene: TRBV28
J gene: TRBJ2-1
D gene: TRBD2
CDR3 DNA: TGTGCCAGCAGTTCCCGGACTAGCGCATACAATGAGCAGTTCTTC
CDR3 protein: CASSSRTSAYNEQFF

clone size: .
V gene: TRBV3-1
J gene: TRBJ2-7
D gene: .
CDR3 DNA: TGTGCCAGCAGCCAAGGCTTCGTTAGCTCCTACGAGCAGTACTTC
CDR3 protein: CASSQGFVSSYEQYF

clone size: few
V gene: TRBV30
J gene: TRBJ2-1
D gene: .
CDR3 DNA: TGTGCCTGGAGTCTTAGACGGGGGACCTACAATGAGCAGTTCTTC
CDR3 protein: CAWSLRRGTYNEQFF

clone size: .
V gene: TRBV13
J gene: TRBJ1-5
D gene: .
CDR3 DNA: TGTGCCAGCAGCCCTCAGGGTCAGCCCCAGCATTTT
CDR3 protein: CASSPQGQPQHF

clone size: few
V gene: TRBV29-1
J gene: TRBJ1-2
D gene: .
CDR3 DNA: TGCAGCGTCCCCCTGGCGGGCGGCTACACCTTC
CDR3 protein: CSVPLAGGYTF